What follows are 20 T cell receptor beta chains derived from one specimen sequenced in a study of post-analysis software for immune sequencing data (dated by TCRdb to the mid-2010s). Broader findings and caveats from the paper: Significantly higher frequencies in patients than in controls were found for roughly 5 TRBV segments, including TRBV5-6, TRBV5-1 and TRBV20-1.

The antigens these receptors bind are not known. The receptor library was made with PCR. Sequencing used an Illumina HiSeq 2500. To reduce PCR and sequencing biases, unique molecular identifiers were incorporated into the TCR beta cDNA libraries. In-frame beta chains were kept once TCRdb had trimmed the public reads at Q25 with fastp and called clones with MiXCR. Entries that share a CDR3 protein sequence are merged under the most common genes and DNA. This sample holds fewer than 900,000 distinct CDR3 sequences; around 45% were observed only once. The ten largest account for around 4.7% of the sample. Material for sequencing was blood. These receptors were collected from a girl between 10 and 17 years old with multiple sclerosis.

V usage is TRBV29-1 and J usage is TRBJ2-3; TRBD2 aligns across 7 bases. In germline, CDR1 is SQVTM, CDR2 ANQGSEA. This CDR3 contains 12 residues. V lost 7 bases and J lost 2; bases outside the gene matches: 3. The CDR3 coding sequence is TGCAGCGCCCGGGACTACACAGATACGCAGTATTTT. The encoded protein is CSARDYTDTQYF.

The rearrangement uses TRBV27 and TRBJ2-3; D perhaps matches TRBD2 (6 bases). The V end lost 5 bases, the J end lost 2 bases, and 14 bases lay between the germline ends. CDR1 and CDR2 from the germline V gene are MNHEY and SMNVEV (reference sequence). CDR3 length: 15 residues. In DNA form, the CDR3 reads TGTGCCAGCAGTAAGGTGGCGGGGATCACAGATACGCAGTATTTT. Protein: CASSKVAGITDTQYF.

This clonotype was observed a few times. V gene TRBV12-3 or TRBV12-4 combines with J gene TRBJ2-1; perhaps TRBD2 as D (6 bases). CDR3 length: 18 residues. Trimming removed 3 bases at V and 4 bases at J, with 22 bases between. DNA for the CDR3: TGTGCCAGCAGTTTCCGACTAGAACCTACGAAGGGATACAATGAGCAGTTCTTC. It codes for CASSFRLEPTKGYNEQFF.

This clonotype was seen only a few times. The chain joins TRBV14 to TRBJ2-3, with 16 bases matching TRBD2. J gave up 4 bases and V 4 bases, and 11 bases lay outside the gene matches. Germline-derived CDR1 and CDR2 are SGHDN and FVKESK. CDR3 length equals 19 residues. The CDR3 region has the DNA TGTGCCAGCAGCCGCACCGGGACTAGCGGGAGGGCGCGCGCAGATACGCAGTATTTT. It is translated as CASSRTGTSGRARADTQYF. Drawing the rest from reference TRBV14 and TRBJ2-3, the complete variable domain is EAGVTQFPSHSVIEKGQTVTLRCDPISGHDNLYWYRRVMGKEIKFLLHFVKESKQDESGMPNNRFLAERTGGTYSTLKVQPAELEDSGVYFCASSRTGTSGRARADTQYFGPGTRLTVL.

V is TRBV12-3 or TRBV12-4 and J is TRBJ2-3; maybe TRBD1 (6 bases). The CDR3 is 14 residues long. The V and J ends lost 10 bases and 2 bases respectively, with 16 bases between them. The CDR3 is CAILGDRPTDTQYF. CDR3 coding DNA: TGTGCCATATTGGGAGACAGGCCCACAGATACGCAGTATTTT.

The rearrangement links TRBV2 to TRBJ1-1; possibly TRBD1 for D (5 bases). The CDR3 is made up of 13 amino acids. Germline CDR1 and CDR2: SNHLY and FYNNEI. The germline V and J ends were trimmed by 4 bases and 2 bases, with 8 bases remaining between them. The CDR3 protein is CASSGDLNTEAFF. Written as DNA, the CDR3 is TGTGCCAGCAGTGGGGACCTTAACACTGAAGCTTTCTTT.

The chain employs TRBV12-3 or TRBV12-4 and TRBJ2-4; either TRBD1 or TRBD2 may fit D (5 bases each). CDR3 length equals 20 residues. Trimming removed 7 bases from V and 0 bases from J, with 28 bases in between. The CDR3: CASTPNDWGSFDLAKNIQYF. CDR3 nucleotides: TGTGCCAGCACCCCAAACGACTGGGGGTCATTTGACCTAGCCAAAAACATTCAGTACTTC.

The chain has TRBV11-2 and TRBJ2-1; D ambiguous. V lost 4 bases and J lost 8, with 21 bases in between. Germline CDR1 reads SGHAT; CDR2 reads FQNNGV. This CDR3 has 16 amino acids. The CDR3 DNA reads as TGTGCCAGCAGCTACCCTGGGGTAGCAAGAGTGTATGAGCAGTTCTTC. It yields the protein CASSYPGVARVYEQFF.

The J gene is TRBJ2-5, the V gene TRBV30; D unresolved. The germline V gene encodes CDR1 GTSNPN and CDR2 SVGIG (reference sequence). Trimming removed 2 bases from V and 0 bases from J, with 13 bases in between. CDR3 length: 15 residues. Here the CDR3 DNA reads TGTGCCTGGAGTCCTTCGGGTGGGTACCAAGAGACCCAGTACTTC. This gives the protein CAWSPSGGYQETQYF.

This chain joins TRBV28 and TRBJ1-6, with TRBD1 matching over 9 bases. The germline gives CDR1 MDHEN, CDR2 SYDVKM. V dropped 5 bases and J dropped 9; count of bases not matched to a gene: 5. The CDR3 sequence is 14 residues long. The CDR3 nucleotides are TGTGCCAGCAGTACGACAGGGGGGGGTTCACCCCTCCACTTT. Translated, it gives CASSTTGGGSPLHF.

V is TRBV20-1 and J is TRBJ2-5, with a tentative D call TRBD2 (6 bases). Per germline, CDR1 DFQATT and CDR2 SNEGSKA (reference sequence). This CDR3 contains 13 residues. Trimming stripped 7 bases from V and 5 bases from J, with 17 bases between. The DNA for the CDR3 is TGCAGTGGGATGTGGAGGGTTTGGGAGACCCAGTACTTC. It is translated as CSGMWRVWETQYF.

This clonotype was picked up a small number of times. The chain links TRBV6-1 to TRBJ2-7; TRBD2 aligns across 11 bases. CDR3 length: 19 amino acids. V gave up 5 bases and J gave up 3 bases; unmatched junction bases: 18. Germline CDR1 reads MNHNS; CDR2 reads SASEGT. CDR3 in amino acids: CASSRHGTSGSDPFYEQYF. CDR3 bases: TGTGCCAGCAGTCGCCACGGGACTAGCGGATCCGATCCCTTCTACGAGCAGTACTTC.

The V call is TRBV18, the J call TRBJ2-7, with a tentative D call TRBD1 (6 bases). Trimming removed 5 bases from V and 2 bases from J, with 13 bases in between. This CDR3 region has 14 residues. CDR1 and CDR2 (germline): KGHSH, LQKENI. The CDR3 sequence is CASSTGSLTYEQYF. In DNA form, the CDR3 reads TGTGCCAGCTCAACAGGGAGTTTAACCTACGAGCAGTACTTC.

This clonotype was detected a few times. J is TRBJ2-4 and V is TRBV12-3 or TRBV12-4; D remains unclear. The ends were cut back, 5 bases at V and 0 bases at J, with 14 bases in the middle. The CDR3 consists of 16 residues. As DNA, the CDR3 is TGTGCCAGCAGTCCCTCATGGGCTTTAGCCAAAAACATTCAGTACTTC. This sequence encodes CASSPSWALAKNIQYF.

CDR3 residues: CASRNNPSSSYEQYF. The CDR3 DNA sequence: TGTGCCAGCAGGAATAACCCGAGTAGCTCCTACGAGCAGTACTTC. The chain recombines TRBV27 with TRBJ2-7; D remains ambiguous. There are 15 residues in the CDR3. Per the germline V gene, CDR1 is MNHEY and CDR2 is SMNVEV (reference sequence). Trimming left V 6 bases short and J 0 bases short, with 15 bases between.

The V gene is TRBV15, the J gene TRBJ2-1; 7 bases agree with TRBD1. The ends lost 4 bases at V and 5 bases at J; junction bases unmatched: 8. This CDR3 has 15 residues. From germline, CDR1 is LNHNV and CDR2 YYDKDF (reference sequence). The CDR3 sequence: CATSMTGKANNEQFF. The CDR3 bases are TGTGCCACCAGCATGACAGGGAAGGCGAACAATGAGCAGTTCTTC. Looking up the rest from reference TRBV15 and TRBJ2-1 gives the full variable domain: DAMVIQNPRYQVTQFGKPVTLSCSQTLNHNVMYWYQQKSSQAPKLLFHYYDKDFNNEADTPDNFQSRRPNTSFCFLDIRSPGLGDTAMYLCATSMTGKANNEQFFGPGTRLTVL.

In regard to this clonotype: A read error may explain this, as a much larger clone is one base away. The chain uses TRBV3-1 and TRBJ2-5, with D possibly being TRBD2 (5 bases). The J call could be wrong; TRBJ2-7 is a better fit for the DNA end. This CDR3 spans 14 amino acids. Germline V CDR1 and CDR2: LGHDT, YNNKEL (reference sequence). For the CDR3, the DNA is TGTGCCAGCAGCCAACTAGGTCGGAGCGGCGAGCAGTACTTC. Translation gives CASSQLGRSGEQYF.

The sample holds many counts of this clonotype. This chain uses TRBV7-2 with TRBJ2-5; 8 positions agree with TRBD2. CDR1 and CDR2 (germline): SGHTA, FQGNSA. The trim removed 4 bases at V and 5 bases at J, leaving 6 bases unmatched. The CDR3 spans 14 residues. CDR3 protein: CASSSRPGGETQYF. The CDR3 DNA is TGTGCCAGCAGCTCTCGGCCGGGAGGGGAGACCCAGTACTTC.

The V and J genes are TRBV6-2 or TRBV6-3 and TRBJ2-7, with D perhaps matching TRBD2 (5 bases). Trimming left V 2 bases short and J 2 bases short, with 7 bases between. The CDR3 has 13 residues. The germline V gene encodes CDR1 MNHEY and CDR2 SVGEGT. The CDR3 DNA reads TGTGCCAGCAGTTACGAGGGCACCTACGAGCAGTACTTC. This encodes CASSYEGTYEQYF.

The chain recombines TRBV7-3 with TRBJ2-3, with 8 bases aligning to TRBD2. CDR3 length: 15 amino acids. With 4 bases clipped from V and 2 bases from J, the junction kept 5 bases outside the gene matches. The V gene's germline CDR1 is SGHTA and CDR2 FQGTGA. CDR3 protein: CASSSQAGDTDTQYF. The CDR3 DNA is TGTGCCAGCAGCTCTCAAGCGGGAGACACAGATACGCAGTATTTT.